The 32 T cell receptor beta chains below were found in one sample sequenced in a study of blood T cell repertoires in COVID-19. Libraries were prepared by immunoSEQ multiplex PCR; TCRdb keeps only in-frame clonotypes and omits some of them. The table lists 200,000 to 250,000 clones, 80% to 95% of them singletons. The sequenced material came from peripheral blood. These receptors came from a man aged 55 to 69 with COVID-19, enrolled during active disease.

The rearrangement links TRBV5-5 to TRBJ2-1; 9 nucleotides line up with TRBD1. The J segment lost 4 bases and the V segment lost 4 bases, leaving 9 bases of the junction unmatched. The germline gives CDR1 SGHKS, CDR2 YYEKEE (reference sequence). The CDR3 runs to 16 residues. The CDR3 nucleotides read TGTGCCAGCAGCCGGGCGGGGACAGGGTCTTACAATGAGCAGTTCTTC. Translation: CASSRAGTGSYNEQFF.

This clone showed up just a few times. V is TRBV19 and J is TRBJ2-3; no clear D. Per the germline V gene, CDR1 is LNHDA and CDR2 is SQIVND (reference sequence). The CDR3 runs 15 residues. The V gene lost 6 bases and the J gene lost 4 bases, with 17 bases spanning the gap. The CDR3 nucleotides read TGTGCCAGTAGGGTCGGCGGTCCTGTCCCAGATACGCAGTATTTT. This encodes CASRVGGPVPDTQYF.

The V call is TRBV2, the J call TRBJ2-1, with a weak D call TRBD1 (6 bases). The CDR3 extends over 13 amino acids. The V gene lost 5 bases and the J gene lost 14 bases, with 19 bases spanning the gap. CDR1 is SNHLY and CDR2 is FYNNEI in the germline V gene. CDR3 sequence (DNA): TGTGCCAGCAGTCGAAACCGGGACAAGCATAAGTTCTTC. The encoded protein is CASSRNRDKHKFF.

This clone has just a few counts. The chain is built from TRBV7-9 and TRBJ2-7; D call uncertain. The CDR3 totals 13 residues. Germline-derived CDR1 and CDR2 are SEHNR and FQNEAQ (reference sequence). V was trimmed by 2 bases and J by 6 bases, leaving 11 bases between them. The CDR3 loop reads CASSLSRLSEQYF. CDR3 nucleotide sequence: TGTGCCAGCAGCTTATCTAGGCTAAGCGAGCAGTACTTC.

The chain links TRBV18 to TRBJ1-5; TRBD1 agrees at 9 bases. The germline gives CDR1 KGHSH, CDR2 LQKENI. The CDR3 contains 16 residues. J was trimmed by 1 base and V by 4 bases; bases with no gene match: 5. CDR3 nucleotide sequence: TGTGCCAGCTCACGACAGGGGGGTCTGAGCAATCAGCCCCAGCATTTT. Its protein product is CASSRQGGLSNQPQHF.

The chain is built from TRBV19 and TRBJ1-5; TRBD1 might be the D (6 bases). Germline CDR1 is LNHDA and CDR2 is SQIVND (reference sequence). The CDR3 has 16 residues. The germline V and J ends were trimmed by 6 bases and 4 bases, with 19 bases remaining between them. CDR3 region: CASRISRGAANQPQHF. The CDR3 DNA reads as TGTGCCAGTAGGATCTCACGGGGGGCTGCGAATCAGCCCCAGCATTTT.

The V and J genes are TRBV6-5 and TRBJ2-3; 7 nucleotides match TRBD2. This CDR3 spans 14 amino acids. Looked up from germline, CDR1 is MNHEY and CDR2 is SVGAGI. The V and J ends lost 7 bases and 1 base, in that order; junction bases with no gene match: 5. CDR3 amino acids: CASTGGRGTDTQYF. DNA of the CDR3: TGTGCCAGCACCGGAGGGAGGGGCACAGATACGCAGTATTTT.

The CDR3 nucleotides read TGTGCCAGCAGTGAAAGGAGCGGGGGAGGAAACATTCAGTACTTC. It encodes CASSERSGGGNIQYF. This chain joins TRBV2 and TRBJ2-4; 8 nucleotides match TRBD2. The V segment lost 2 bases and the J segment 6 bases; nucleotides outside the gene matches: 6. Germline assignment: CDR1 SNHLY and CDR2 FYNNEI. This CDR3 spans 15 amino acids.

This clone was observed a handful of times. This chain links TRBV5-1 with TRBJ2-1, with a tentative D call TRBD2 (5 bases). Germline values: CDR1 SGHRS, CDR2 YFSETQ. Trimming took off 0 bases at V and 8 bases at J, with 9 bases between the two ends. CDR3 length: 13 amino acids. The CDR3 bases are TGCGCCAGCAGCTTGGGTTCCGGGGATGAGCAGTTCTTC. Its protein is CASSLGSGDEQFF.

This clone has a single count. The chain couples TRBV5-4 to TRBJ1-2, with TRBD1 matching 9 bases. The CDR3 extends over 17 amino acids. Germline assignment: CDR1 SGHNT and CDR2 YYREEE (reference sequence). V trimming: 3 bases; J trimming: 5 bases; junction bases outside the gene matches: 14. The CDR3 loop is CASSSALSGTGSYGYTF. CDR3 coding DNA: TGTGCCAGCAGCTCAGCCCTCTCCGGGACAGGGTCGTATGGCTACACCTTC.

The chain uses TRBV10-3 and TRBJ1-1, with D uncertain. Germline CDR1 ENHRY, CDR2 SYGVKD. The germline V and J ends were trimmed by 2 bases and 5 bases, with 6 bases remaining between them. The CDR3 contains 12 residues. The CDR3 DNA is TGTGCCATCAGTGAGGCCCGGACTGAAGCTTTCTTT. Residues: CAISEARTEAFF.

This chain links TRBV21-1 with TRBJ2-3; no DNA check was done on the table's D call, TRBD2. TRBV21-1 is tagged as a pseudogene. The CDR3 is 15 amino acids. CDR3 sequence (DNA): TGTGCCAGCAGTCCGGAGAAGCAGCGCACAGATACGCAGTATTTT. This encodes CASSPEKQRTDTQYF.

The chain uses TRBV28 and TRBJ1-5, with D tentatively TRBD1 (5 bases). Germline loops: CDR1 MDHEN, CDR2 SYDVKM. This CDR3 comprises 14 residues. Trimming shortened V by 2 bases and J by 7 bases, and 12 bases separated the two germline ends. The chain's CDR3 is CASSLRAGVQPQHF. Here the CDR3 DNA reads TGTGCCAGCAGTTTACGGGCGGGGGTACAGCCCCAGCATTTT. The whole variable domain, remainder taken from reference TRBV28 and TRBJ1-5, is DVKVTQSSRYLVKRTGEKVFLECVQDMDHENMFWYRQDPGLGLRLIYFSYDVKMKEKGDIPEGYSVSREKKERFSLILESASTNQTSMYLCASSLRAGVQPQHFGDGTRLSIL.

V is TRBV10-3 and J is TRBJ1-2, with TRBD1 matching 7 bases. The CDR3 is made up of 15 amino acids. Per germline, CDR1 ENHRY and CDR2 SYGVKD. V dropped 3 bases and J dropped 5; count of bases not matched to a gene: 9. The CDR3 bases are TGTGCCATCAGTGAATCCGGGACAGCCAAGTATGGCTACACCTTC. Translated, it gives CAISESGTAKYGYTF.

The rearrangement links TRBV5-1 to TRBJ2-7; 7 positions match TRBD2. The CDR3 consists of 14 residues. Germline V lookup: CDR1 SGHRS, CDR2 YFSETQ. Losses at the gene ends were 4 bases for V and 3 bases for J; bases not matched to a gene: 7. The CDR3 DNA reads TGCGCCAGCAGCCCTGAGCGGGGTAGCTACGAGCAGTACTTC. Its protein is CASSPERGSYEQYF.

This clone was detected only once. V usage is TRBV3-1 (or the pseudogene TRBV3-2) and J usage is TRBJ1-6, with D perhaps TRBD1 (6 bases). Looked up from germline, CDR1 is LGHDT and CDR2 is YNNKEL (reference sequence). Trimming cost V 0 bases and J 9 bases, with 12 bases left between them. This CDR3 is built from 15 residues. The CDR3: CASSQEYRVGSPLHF. The CDR3 nucleotides read TGTGCCAGCAGCCAAGAGTACAGGGTGGGTTCACCCCTCCACTTT.

This clone was counted only a few times. The chain carries TRBV2 and TRBJ1-3; D might be TRBD1 (5 bases). This CDR3 has 14 residues. V was clipped by 1 base and J by 4 bases, with 8 bases between them. Germline loops: CDR1 SNHLY, CDR2 FYNNEI. The CDR3: CASSEGGDGNTIYF. The CDR3, as DNA: TGTGCCAGCAGTGAAGGGGGCGACGGAAACACCATATATTTT.

The CDR3 reads CSVLQGQGGTEAFF. The CDR3 DNA reads as TGCAGCGTTTTACAAGGACAGGGGGGCACTGAAGCTTTCTTT. The chain combines TRBV29-1 with TRBJ1-1; TRBD1 matches 10 bases. This CDR3 is 14 amino acids long. Germline V lookup: CDR1 SQVTM, CDR2 ANQGSEA. Unmatched junction bases numbered 7, after V lost 5 bases and J lost 4 bases.

J is TRBJ2-7 and V is TRBV6-5; 9 bases map to TRBD1. After removal of 7 bases from V and 5 bases from J, the junction contained 9 bases not matched to a gene. The CDR3 is made up of 14 amino acids. Germline-derived CDR1 and CDR2 are MNHEY and SVGAGI. The CDR3 loop is CASTKGQGQNEQYF. DNA of the CDR3: TGTGCCAGCACCAAGGGACAGGGACAAAACGAGCAGTACTTC.

This chain connects TRBV11-2 to TRBJ2-2; 10 bases match TRBD2. Trimming removed 1 base from V and 5 bases from J; junction bases left unmatched: 7. Germline CDR1 and CDR2: SGHAT and FQNNGV. This CDR3 comprises 17 residues. The DNA for the CDR3 is TGTGCCAGCAGCTTAGGCTCTAGCGGGAGTCGAACCGGGGAGCTGTTTTTT. Protein: CASSLGSSGSRTGELFF.

The V gene is TRBV30, the J gene TRBJ2-3; 7 bases match TRBD1. Germline trimming cut 0 bases from V and 2 bases from J; bases unmatched to any gene: 2. This CDR3 is built from 14 residues. In germline, CDR1 is GTSNPN, CDR2 SVGIG (reference sequence). The CDR3 spells CAWSVGQITDTQYF. As DNA, the CDR3 is TGTGCCTGGAGTGTGGGACAGATCACAGATACGCAGTATTTT.

This clone was picked up one time. V usage is TRBV6-1 and J usage is TRBJ2-1; 11 nucleotides match TRBD2. V dropped 4 bases and J dropped 5; count of bases not matched to a gene: 7. This CDR3 contains 16 residues. The V gene's germline CDR1 is MNHNS and CDR2 SASEGT. In DNA form, the CDR3 reads TGTGCCAGCAGTGGACTAGCGGGAAAGCCTGACAATGAGCAGTTCTTC. Its protein product is CASSGLAGKPDNEQFF.

V usage is TRBV15 and J usage is TRBJ2-1; D perhaps matches TRBD1 (6 bases). The CDR3 is 16 residues long. The V gene's germline CDR1 is LNHNV and CDR2 YYDKDF (reference sequence). V dropped 0 bases and J dropped 4 bases, with 13 bases sitting between them. The CDR3 coding sequence is TGTGCCACCAGCAGAGATCCCGACAGGACATACAATGAGCAGTTCTTC. Its translation is CATSRDPDRTYNEQFF.

J is TRBJ2-1 and V is TRBV29-1; 16 positions match TRBD2. Germline loops: CDR1 SQVTM, CDR2 ANQGSEA. Unmatched junction bases numbered 11, after V lost 6 bases and J lost 9 bases. The CDR3 length is 16 residues. This CDR3 reads CSVARPGLAGGFEQFF. The DNA of the CDR3 is TGCAGCGTAGCCAGACCGGGACTAGCGGGAGGGTTTGAGCAGTTCTTC.

V is TRBV27 and J is TRBJ2-7, with D unresolved. The CDR3 extends over 13 amino acids. V shed 4 bases and J shed 3 bases, with 10 bases lying between them. Looked up from germline, CDR1 is MNHEY and CDR2 is SMNVEV (reference sequence). CDR3 DNA sequence: TGTGCCAGCAGTTCAACGGGTTTCTACGAGCAGTACTTC. Translated: CASSSTGFYEQYF.

This clone showed up just once. The chain combines TRBV7-9 with TRBJ1-4, with D possibly matching TRBD1 (5 bases). CDR3 length equals 14 residues. V shed 4 bases and J shed 5 bases, with 11 bases lying between them. Germline V lookup: CDR1 SEHNR, CDR2 FQNEAQ (reference sequence). The CDR3 sequence: CASSWRGPNEKLFF. The CDR3 nucleotides are TGTGCCAGCAGCTGGAGGGGCCCGAATGAAAAACTGTTTTTT.

The V call is TRBV19, the J call TRBJ2-7, with D possibly TRBD1 on 6 matching bases. Germline V gene sequence: CDR1 LNHDA, CDR2 SQIVND (reference sequence). Trimming took 4 bases from V and 2 from J, leaving 12 bases between them. CDR3 length: 14 residues. DNA of the CDR3: TGTGCCAGTAGTACGAGGACAGAGCCCTACGAGCAGTACTTC. Translated: CASSTRTEPYEQYF.

In regard to this clone: At one of its ends the junction is not consistent with the germline gene, which may arise from a read error. V gene TRBV11-3 combines with J gene TRBJ2-7; a possible D gene is TRBD1 (5 bases). Germline-derived CDR1 and CDR2 are SGHNT and YENEEA. The CDR3 is 11 amino acids. This CDR3 is CASSPPIKGSF. As DNA, the CDR3 is TGTGCCAGCAGCCCCCCCATAAAGGGGTCCTTC.

The chain carries TRBV20-1 and TRBJ1-5, with D uncertain. Germline V gives CDR1 DFQATT, CDR2 SNEGSKA (reference sequence). The CDR3 length is 13 residues. Trimming cost V 3 bases and J 6 bases, with 12 bases left between them. This CDR3 is CSASFGGPQPQHF. The CDR3 DNA is TGCAGTGCTAGTTTTGGAGGGCCTCAGCCCCAGCATTTT.

This chain joins TRBV18 and TRBJ1-1, with a weak D call TRBD1 (6 bases). V was shortened by 1 base and J by 6 bases, with 12 bases between the two germline ends. Germline V gene sequence: CDR1 KGHSH, CDR2 LQKENI. CDR3 length equals 14 residues. The CDR3 loop is CASSPRADSPEAFF. The CDR3 nucleotides are TGTGCCAGCTCACCACGGGCGGACAGCCCTGAAGCTTTCTTT.

V is TRBV5-4 and J is TRBJ2-6, with D perhaps matching TRBD1 (5 bases). V gave up 3 bases and J gave up 0 bases, with 7 bases separating them. There are 15 residues in the CDR3. Germline V lookup: CDR1 SGHNT, CDR2 YYREEE (reference sequence). The CDR3 is CASSSRVSGANVLTF. The CDR3 DNA reads as TGTGCCAGCAGCTCCAGGGTCTCTGGGGCCAACGTCCTGACTTTC.

This clone has only a few counts. The chain joins TRBV18 to TRBJ1-5; D remains ambiguous. The germline V gene encodes CDR1 KGHSH and CDR2 LQKENI. The CDR3 contains 13 residues. V was trimmed by 4 bases and J by 6 bases, leaving 10 bases between them. The chain's CDR3 is CASSREGGQPQHF. In DNA, the CDR3 is TGTGCCAGCTCACGGGAGGGCGGTCAGCCCCAGCATTTT.